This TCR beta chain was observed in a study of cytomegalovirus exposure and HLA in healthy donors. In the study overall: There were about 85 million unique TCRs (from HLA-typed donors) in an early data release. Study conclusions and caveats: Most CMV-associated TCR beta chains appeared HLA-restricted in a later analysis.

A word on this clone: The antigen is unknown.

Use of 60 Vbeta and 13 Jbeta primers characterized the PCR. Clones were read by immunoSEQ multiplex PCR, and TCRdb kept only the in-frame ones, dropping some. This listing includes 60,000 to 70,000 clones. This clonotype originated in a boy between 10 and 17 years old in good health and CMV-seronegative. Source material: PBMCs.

The CDR3 DNA reads as TGCGCCAGCAGCGAGACACCCCCCGTTGGCTACACCTTC. The encoded protein is CASSETPPVGYTF. The J gene is TRBJ1-2, the V gene TRBV4-3; D is unclear. The CDR3 length is 13 residues. V lost 5 bases, J lost 7 bases, and 14 bases lay in between. Looked up from germline, CDR1 is LGHNA and CDR2 is YSLEER.